The 28 T cell receptor beta chains presented below share a single source sample, sequenced in a study of blood T cell repertoires in COVID-19 (TCRdb year 2020). Libraries came from the immunoSEQ multiplex PCR assay. The table was pulled from immuneACCESS by TCRdb, which kept in-frame rearrangements only. Such tables lose some clones; where checked, under half of the loss comes from unresolved V genes, and the rest has no known cause. For this sample there are approximately 250,000 clones; 70% to 90% appear just once. Around 5% of the sample lies in the top ten. The source material was peripheral blood. The receptor set was obtained from an older woman with COVID-19, enrolled during active disease.

This clone has just a few counts. In the same sample, other DNA sequences code for this CDR3. V and J are TRBV29-1 and TRBJ1-1; 7 bases agree with TRBD1. Germline V CDR1 and CDR2: SQVTM, ANQGSEA. V shed 6 bases and J 2 bases; nucleotides not matched to a gene: 6. The CDR3 runs to 13 residues. CDR3 region: CSVDDRENTEAFF. In DNA form, the CDR3 reads TGCAGCGTAGACGACAGGGAAAACACTGAAGCTTTCTTT.

The chain links TRBV5-8 to TRBJ2-5; D gene ambiguous. The V gene's germline CDR1 is SGHTS and CDR2 YDEGEE. CDR3 length: 15 residues. V lost 0 bases, J lost 2 bases, and 11 bases lay in between. CDR3 DNA: TGTGCCAGCAGCTTGGACCCTAGTGGACAAGAGACCCAGTACTTC. Amino acid sequence: CASSLDPSGQETQYF.

This clone was seen once. The rearrangement links TRBV5-1 to TRBJ1-2; D call uncertain. Per germline, CDR1 SGHRS and CDR2 YFSETQ. The CDR3 totals 13 residues. Trimming stripped 0 bases from V and 3 bases from J, with 6 bases between. CDR3 amino acids: CASSLGQDYGYTF. In DNA, the CDR3 is TGCGCCAGCAGCTTGGGGCAAGACTATGGCTACACCTTC.

V is TRBV11-3 and J is TRBJ2-7; 7 nucleotides align to TRBD1. The CDR3 runs 13 residues. Losses at the gene ends were 6 bases for V and 2 bases for J; bases not matched to a gene: 4. Germline V lookup: CDR1 SGHNT, CDR2 YENEEA. CDR3 coding DNA: TGTGCCAGCAGTCGGGACAGCGCCTACGAGCAGTACTTC. Encoded protein: CASSRDSAYEQYF.

The rearrangement uses TRBV4-2 and TRBJ1-2; 9 bases line up with TRBD1. The CDR3 sequence is 14 residues long. CDR1 and CDR2 (germline): LGHNA, YNFKEQ. The V segment lost 3 bases and the J segment 4 bases; nucleotides outside the gene matches: 3. The CDR3 protein is CASSQGTGLYGYTF. DNA for the CDR3: TGTGCCAGCAGCCAGGGGACAGGGCTCTATGGCTACACCTTC.

V and J are TRBV5-6 and TRBJ2-7, with 10 bases fitting TRBD2. Germline lookup yields CDR1 SGHDT and CDR2 YYEEEE. Germline trimming cut 1 base from V and 2 bases from J; bases unmatched to any gene: 6. The CDR3 is 16 amino acids. The CDR3 DNA follows: TGTGCCAGCAGCTTGTGGAGCGGGAGGGCCCCCTACGAGCAGTACTTC. It is translated as CASSLWSGRAPYEQYF.

This clone was detected once. The chain carries TRBV10-3 and TRBJ2-7, with a tentative D call TRBD1 (5 bases). V lost 0 bases, J lost 4 bases, and 25 bases lay in between. This CDR3 spans 19 amino acids. CDR1 and CDR2 from the germline V gene are ENHRY and SYGVKD. CDR3 region: CAISESGRHGTGQIYEQYF. DNA for the CDR3: TGTGCCATCAGTGAGTCGGGGCGTCATGGTACTGGGCAGATTTACGAGCAGTACTTC.

This chain connects TRBV5-1 to TRBJ2-1; 8 bases are a match to TRBD1. Losses at the gene ends were 6 bases for V and 4 bases for J; bases not matched to a gene: 9. The CDR3 runs 15 residues. Germline CDR1 reads SGHRS; CDR2 reads YFSETQ. In DNA, the CDR3 is TGCGCCAGCACTCCCCAGGGGGCAACATACAATGAGCAGTTCTTC. This encodes CASTPQGATYNEQFF.

This chain joins TRBV3-1 (or the pseudogene TRBV3-2) and TRBJ1-6; D gene unclear. Germline values: CDR1 LGHDT, CDR2 YNNKEL (reference sequence). V lost 4 bases to trimming and J lost 10 bases, with 14 bases between them. The CDR3 is 14 amino acids. The CDR3 DNA is TGTGCCAGCAGCCTTCGACCCGGAGACTCACCCCTCCACTTT. Residues: CASSLRPGDSPLHF.

The V gene is TRBV7-8, the J gene TRBJ1-1; D is perhaps TRBD1 (5 bases). V was clipped by 5 bases and J by 1 base, with 8 bases between them. Germline V gene data show CDR1 as SGHVS and CDR2 as FQNEAQ. The CDR3 has 13 amino acids. The CDR3 DNA follows: TGTGCCAGCAGCAGTCAGGGGAACACTGAAGCTTTCTTT. Its protein product is CASSSQGNTEAFF.

This clone was observed many times. The CDR3 sequence is CASSYGRYNTEAFF. CDR3 nucleotides: TGTGCCAGCAGTTACGGGAGGTACAACACTGAAGCTTTCTTT. The V call is TRBV6-5, the J call TRBJ1-1; no definite D call. The germline V gene has CDR1 MNHEY and CDR2 SVGAGI. V shed 2 bases and J shed 2 bases, with 9 bases lying between them. The CDR3 has 14 amino acids.

The chain is built from TRBV28 and TRBJ2-2, with D tentatively TRBD2 (6 bases). The V and J ends lost 5 bases and 5 bases respectively, with 15 bases between them. The germline gives CDR1 MDHEN, CDR2 SYDVKM. The CDR3 contains 15 residues. The DNA for the CDR3 is TGTGCCAGCAGTCGACCGGGACTTCAGACCGGGGAGCTGTTTTTT. Its translation: CASSRPGLQTGELFF.

This clone has a handful of counts. The rearrangement joins TRBV2 to TRBJ1-1, with 8 bases identical to TRBD1. With V trimmed by 6 bases and J by 7 bases, 10 bases remained unmatched. The V gene's germline CDR1 is SNHLY and CDR2 FYNNEI. The CDR3 has 14 residues. The CDR3 DNA reads as TGTGCCAGCAGGAATGACAGGGGACCATTTGAAGCTTTCTTT. Translated: CASRNDRGPFEAFF.

The chain couples TRBV11-2 to TRBJ2-3; D may be TRBD1 (6 bases). CDR3 size: 16 residues. The V gene's germline CDR1 is SGHAT and CDR2 FQNNGV. V dropped 5 bases and J dropped 6 bases, with 21 bases sitting between them. CDR3 sequence: CASSKWGRDQGDTQYF. CDR3 sequence (DNA): TGTGCCAGCAGCAAGTGGGGTAGGGACCAGGGGGATACGCAGTATTTT.

The J gene is TRBJ2-5, the V gene TRBV13, with TRBD2 identical over 11 bases. This CDR3 comprises 19 residues. The J segment lost 1 base and the V segment lost 0 bases, leaving 10 bases of the junction unmatched. In germline, CDR1 is PRHDT, CDR2 FYEKMQ (reference sequence). The CDR3 nucleotides are TGTGCCAGCAGCTTAGGCCGGTGGACTAGCGGGTCCTCCCAAGAGACCCAGTACTTC. Translating gives CASSLGRWTSGSSQETQYF.

The chain employs TRBV20-1 and TRBJ1-6; D ambiguous. Germline-derived CDR1 and CDR2 are DFQATT and SNEGSKA (reference sequence). The CDR3 spans 11 residues. V shed 0 bases and J shed 10 bases, with 4 bases lying between them. In DNA form, the CDR3 reads TGCAGTGCTAGAGATCGGTCACCCCTCCACTTT. It codes for CSARDRSPLHF.

CDR3 DNA sequence: TGTGCCAGCAGTGCCGGGACAGCCTTTAATGAAAAACTGTTTTTT. As protein: CASSAGTAFNEKLFF. The chain couples TRBV27 to TRBJ1-4, with 7 bases that match TRBD1. The ends lost 5 bases at V and 4 bases at J; junction bases unmatched: 7. From germline, CDR1 is MNHEY and CDR2 SMNVEV (reference sequence). There are 15 residues in the CDR3.

This rearrangement joins TRBV7-2 to TRBJ2-7; 7 bases are shared with TRBD2. CDR3 length: 15 residues. Germline CDR1 and CDR2: SGHTA and FQGNSA. The V segment lost 0 bases and the J segment 2 bases; nucleotides outside the gene matches: 4. The CDR3 DNA is TGTGCCAGCAGCTTAGCGGCGGGAGACGCCTACGAGCAGTACTTC. It specifies CASSLAAGDAYEQYF.

This rearrangement joins TRBV6-5 to TRBJ1-4, with a weak D call TRBD1 (6 bases). This CDR3 has 13 residues. V was cut by 10 bases and J by 6 bases, with 15 bases left in between. The germline V gene encodes CDR1 MNHEY and CDR2 SVGAGI. CDR3 protein: CATGDRLDEKLFF. The CDR3 region has the DNA TGTGCCACCGGAGACAGGCTGGATGAAAAACTGTTTTTT.

The CDR3 sequence: CASSLIQGDGQPQHF. In DNA form, the CDR3 reads TGTGCCAGCAGTTTAATACAGGGTGACGGGCAGCCCCAGCATTTT. This sequence joins TRBV28 and TRBJ1-5; D perhaps matches TRBD1 (6 bases). Germline lookup yields CDR1 MDHEN and CDR2 SYDVKM. V dropped 2 bases and J dropped 7 bases, with 15 bases sitting between them. The CDR3 loop spans 15 amino acids.

This clone was picked up one time. The J gene is TRBJ2-5, the V gene TRBV11-3; 12 bases map to TRBD2. From germline, CDR1 is SGHNT and CDR2 YENEEA. The J segment lost 3 bases and the V segment lost 4 bases, leaving 3 bases of the junction unmatched. The CDR3 extends over 15 amino acids. The CDR3 is CASSSSGRAEETQYF. CDR3 in DNA: TGTGCCAGCAGCTCTAGCGGGAGGGCAGAAGAGACCCAGTACTTC.

The gene calls are TRBV6-5 and TRBJ1-1; 11 bases line up with TRBD1. J lost 6 bases, V lost 5 bases, and 8 bases had no gene match. The CDR3 has 15 residues. The V gene's germline CDR1 is MNHEY and CDR2 SVGAGI. The CDR3 is CASSKRTGGMAEAFF. As DNA, the CDR3 is TGTGCCAGCAGTAAACGGACAGGGGGCATGGCTGAAGCTTTCTTT.

This clone was picked up a small number of times. The chain joins TRBV3-1 (or the pseudogene TRBV3-2) to TRBJ1-4; 11 bases match TRBD1. V shed 0 bases, J shed 9 bases, and the junction held 15 bases outside the gene matches. CDR1 and CDR2 from the germline V gene are LGHDT and YNNKEL (reference sequence). This CDR3 is 19 amino acids long. CDR3 region: CASSQDHAGQGGVSKKLFF. The CDR3 bases are TGTGCCAGCAGCCAAGATCATGCGGGACAGGGGGGGGTGAGTAAAAAACTGTTTTTT.

This clone was seen a single time. The chain links TRBV28 to TRBJ1-5; TRBD1 matches 7 bases. V was clipped by 4 bases and J by 6 bases; unmatched bases: 9. This CDR3 region has 15 residues. CDR1 and CDR2 from the germline V gene are MDHEN and SYDVKM. The CDR3 DNA is TGTGCCAGCAGTTGGGTTGACAGGGTCGGTCAGCCCCAGCATTTT. This codes for CASSWVDRVGQPQHF.

The chain couples TRBV6-6 to TRBJ1-5, with 9 nucleotides matching TRBD1. Germline V gene lookup returns CDR1 MNHNY and CDR2 SVGAGI (reference sequence). V gave up 6 bases and J gave up 6 bases; unmatched junction bases: 9. The CDR3 length is 15 residues. In DNA, the CDR3 is TGTGCCAGCAGACCGGGACAGGGTGATATTCAGCCCCAGCATTTT. It encodes CASRPGQGDIQPQHF.

This clone was seen once. The chain employs TRBV27 and TRBJ2-3; 13 bases line up with TRBD2. V shed 7 bases and J 1 base; nucleotides not matched to a gene: 11. This CDR3 region has 18 residues. Germline CDR1 and CDR2: MNHEY and SMNVEV (reference sequence). The CDR3 loop is CASTRPGLAGLGTDTQYF. The CDR3 nucleotides are TGTGCCAGCACCCGTCCGGGACTAGCGGGGCTGGGCACAGATACGCAGTATTTT.

This chain joins TRBV5-1 and TRBJ2-1, with D possibly TRBD2 on 6 matching bases. This CDR3 is 17 amino acids long. V was shortened by 0 bases and J by 0 bases, with 13 bases between the two germline ends. Germline CDR1 reads SGHRS; CDR2 reads YFSETQ. The CDR3 DNA follows: TGCGCCAGCAGCTTGGAAGGCGGGGCGAGCTCCTACAATGAGCAGTTCTTC. Its translation: CASSLEGGASSYNEQFF.

V is TRBV27 and J is TRBJ2-7; tentative D call: TRBD2 (6 bases). V dropped 5 bases and J dropped 6 bases, with 17 bases sitting between them. CDR1 MNHEY and CDR2 SMNVEV come from the germline V gene (reference sequence). CDR3 length: 14 amino acids. As DNA, the CDR3 is TGTGCCAGCAGTCCCCGACTAGGGGCTATCGAGCAGTACTTC. As protein: CASSPRLGAIEQYF.